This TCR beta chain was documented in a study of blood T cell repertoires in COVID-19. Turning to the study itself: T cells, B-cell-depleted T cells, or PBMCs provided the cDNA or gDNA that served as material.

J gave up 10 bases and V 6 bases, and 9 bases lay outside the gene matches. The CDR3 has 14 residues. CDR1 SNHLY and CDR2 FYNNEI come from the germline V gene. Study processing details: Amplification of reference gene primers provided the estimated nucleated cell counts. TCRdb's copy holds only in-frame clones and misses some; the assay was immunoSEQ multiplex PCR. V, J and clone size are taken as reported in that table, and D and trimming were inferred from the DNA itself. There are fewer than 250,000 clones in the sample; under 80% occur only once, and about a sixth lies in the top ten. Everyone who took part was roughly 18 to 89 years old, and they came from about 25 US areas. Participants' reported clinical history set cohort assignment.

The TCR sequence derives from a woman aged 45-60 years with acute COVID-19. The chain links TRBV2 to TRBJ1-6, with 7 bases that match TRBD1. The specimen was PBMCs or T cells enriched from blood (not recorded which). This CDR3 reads CASRGDSMQSPLHF. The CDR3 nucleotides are TGTGCCAGCAGGGGGGACAGTATGCAATCACCCCTCCACTTT.